Sequencing of this T cell receptor beta chain was carried out in a study of blood T cells in healthy people across ages (dated by TCRdb to between 2014 and 2017). Context from the whole study: Template switching captured roughly one uniquely barcoded TCR beta cDNA molecule per two T cells in model experiments. Donors of different ages were randomly distributed across sequencing lanes to avoid experimental bias. Age-related changes in TCR beta repertoire diversity were measured in the study by deep sequencing normalized with unique cDNA molecular identifiers. For two donors (one aged 18 to 30 and one aged 80 or older), the study analyzed two additional independent replicas of 1 million unique cDNA reads from the same blood draw. Donors were grouped into four age groups: young (average roughly 15 years), middle-aged (39), aged (around 56) and long-lived (about 90).

Findings and caveats that apply to the study as a whole: Because profiling used bulk unsorted PBMCs, naive and antigen-experienced compartments could not be compared conclusively. Observed TCR beta diversity correlated strongly with the percentage of naive T cells measured by flow cytometry. The CMV infection status of donors was not known, potentially confounding age-related changes in expanded clonotypes. Compared with the aged group, the long-lived group had more naive CD4+ T cells, fewer expanded clones and increased TCR diversity, a pattern suggesting age selection. Estimates of total diversity based on one million sequenced T cells were regarded as lower bounds and as underestimates. As age increased, observed TCR beta diversity per million T cells dropped in a roughly linear way, and a significant reduction was already evident by age around 41.

Ten or more counts support this clonotype. What this receptor recognizes is not known. Per-nucleotide qualities are absent, and no much larger clonotype sits a single base away. The approximately 39 donors, aged about 6 to 90 years, were systemically healthy Caucasian individuals from Russia. Each donor gave approximately 9.4 milliliters of peripheral blood, drawn into EDTA-treated Vacutainer tubes. Ficoll-Paque density-gradient centrifugation was used to isolate PBMCs, with at least 6.5 million per sample. Trizol reagent was used to extract total RNA from the PBMCs, yielding at least 6 micrograms per sample. For every donor, an aliquot of PBMCs went through flow cytometry to measure the percentages of naive CD45RAhigh/CD27high T cells. Library construction relied on 5' RACE. This sample was sequenced with an Illumina HiSeq 2500. The second PCR ran for roughly 7 to 12 cycles and used a J-beta primer mix along with a sample-barcoded 5' primer. A unique molecular identifier was introduced onto each TCR beta cDNA molecule by a template-switch 5' adaptor carrying 12 random nucleotides. Each sample yielded at least 3 million CDR3-containing paired-end reads. First-strand cDNA synthesis was performed from all RNA using the Mint cDNA synthesis kit, with priming by a TRBC-specific oligonucleotide. Following uracil-DNA glycosylase treatment, a first 18-cycle PCR with universal primers M1SS and BC2_uni_R was performed on all cDNA. Processing in the source paper ran as follows. For normalization, 1 million high-quality reads, each with a distinct molecular identifier, were randomly selected from each sample. Reads with shared molecular identifiers were discarded instead of being binned into consensus sequences. CDR3 identification, clonotype clustering and error correction used MiTCR with a Q25 quality threshold and the strictest error-elimination algorithm. A nonparametric unseen species model using Euler transformation provided a lower-bound estimate of total TCR beta diversity. TCRdb itself trimmed the public reads at Q25 with fastp, ran MiXCR and retained productive beta chains. Duplicate CDR3 protein sequences are folded into a single record with the most common DNA and genes. In this record, the V and J calls reflect TCRdb's handling and not the investigators' own analysis. This sample has over 1,300,000 distinct CDR3 sequences in its table, and approximately 59% of those were observed once. 6.5% to 8.5% of the sample goes to the ten largest clones.

The CDR3 covers 13 residues, taking in both the cysteine and the phenylalanine. The kept DNA is CDR3 alone, 39 bases in frame from the first base. From a lookup of the germline V gene, CDR1 and CDR2 are ENHRY and SYGVKD. Trimmed from V: 10 bases; trimmed from J: 6 bases; junction bases lacking a gene match: 5. The chain is assembled from TRBV10-3 and TRBJ1-5; 11 bases in the junction line up with TRBD1. The sequencing input was blood. This TCR derives from a man in his late teens or twenties in good health. The CDR3: CATGQGAGQPQHF. The nucleotide sequence reads TGTGCCACAGGACAGGGGGCGGGTCAGCCCCAGCATTTT.